These T cell receptor beta chains were read from a single sample in a study of vaccination effects on CD4 cells after COVID-19. Only in-frame clones appear in the TCRdb table, and some are missing; sequencing was by immunoSEQ multiplex PCR. This sample yields about 66,000 clones, of which around 74% are seen a single time; roughly 2% belongs to the top ten. For these TCRs, the target antigens are not known. The specimen comprised CD4+ T cells from PBMCs cultured without peptide, sampled after COVID-19 vaccination. These receptors all stem from a human donor who received a COVID-19 vaccine. CDR3s include the opening cysteine and the closing phenylalanine or tryptophan. The D gene is left open where the match is weak. Only part of the rows carry a size: once, few, many, or a class if the clone is expanded.

TRBJ1-6 TRBV4-3 TRBD1 16 . TGCGCCAGCAGCCAACCGGACAGGGGGTGGTATTCACCCCTCCACTTT CASSQPDRGWYSPLHF
TRBJ1-2 TRBV14 TRBD1 15 once TGTGCCAGCAGCCCCTATGCAGGGGGCAACTATGGCTACACCTTC CASSPYAGGNYGYTF
TRBJ2-2 TRBV5-6 TRBD1 16 . TGTGCCAGCAGCCGGAGGGACAGGGGAGGATCCGGGGAGCTGTTTTTT CASSRRDRGGSGELFF
TRBJ2-2 TRBV18 . 15 . TGTGCCAGCTCACCGTCGGGGCTGGACGGCGGGGAGCTGTTTTTT CASSPSGLDGGELFF
TRBJ1-4 TRBV28 . 17 . . CASSTPFFGQSNEKLFF
TRBJ1-1 TRBV29-1 . 12 . TGCAGCGTCCGGACCGGGAACACTGAAGCTTTCTTT CSVRTGNTEAFF
TRBJ1-2 TRBV5-1 . 15 . TGCGCCAGCAGCTTGGTTGGGGGGGCTGACTATGGCTACACCTTC CASSLVGGADYGYTF
TRBJ1-4 TRBV9 . 12 few TGTGCCAGCAGCCCCTCTTACAAAAAACTGTTTTTT CASSPSYKKLFF
TRBJ2-5 TRBV7-3 . 15 once TGTGCCAGCAGCTTAGGGCCAGGGGTGAGGGAGACCCAGTACTTC CASSLGPGVRETQYF
TRBJ1-4 TRBV7-9 . 14 . TGTGCCAGCAGCTGTAGGGACTGGCCCAAAAAACTGTTTTTT CASSCRDWPKKLFF
TRBJ2-5 TRBV6-5 . 13 . TGTGCCAGCAGGCGGGACTTCCAAGAGACCCAGTACTTC CASRRDFQETQYF
TRBJ1-4 TRBV5-6 . 18 . TGTGCCAGCAGCTTGAGGCCAGGGCGCCCTGGCAAAAATGAAAAACTGTTTTTT CASSLRPGRPGKNEKLFF
TRBJ1-2 TRBV30 . 12 . TGTGCCTGGAGCAGGGATCGAAATGGCTACACCTTC CAWSRDRNGYTF
TRBJ1-2 TRBV6-4 . 13 . TGTGCCAGCAGTGACTCTCGGGCCAGGGGCTACACCTTC CASSDSRARGYTF
TRBJ1-1 TRBV5-8 . 18 . TGTGCCAGCCCAGCTTTTGGTGATCCTAAGGGGCCGAACACTGAAGCTTTCTTT CASPAFGDPKGPNTEAFF
TRBJ2-5 TRBV2 . 14 . TGTGCCAGCAGCAGGCAGGAGGTTCGAGAGACCCAGTACTTC CASSRQEVRETQYF
TRBJ1-4 TRBV6-5 . 12 . TGTGCCAGCATGAGGGTGGAAGAAAAACTGTTTTTT CASMRVEEKLFF
TRBJ2-3 TRBV27 . 11 . TGTGCCAGCGGCCCGGGAAGGGGGCAGTATTTT CASGPGRGQYF
TRBJ2-1 TRBV27 TRBD1 12 . TGTGCCAGCAGTGTCCGACAGGGTACGGAGTTCTTC CASSVRQGTEFF
TRBJ2-6 TRBV5-1 . 15 few TGCGCCAGCCAAGTCGGGCAGGCTGGGGCCAACGTCCTGACTTTC CASQVGQAGANVLTF
TRBJ1-1 TRBV5-8 . 12 few TGTGCCAGCAGCTGGGAGGTTACTGAAGCTTTCTTT CASSWEVTEAFF
TRBJ2-2 TRBV3-1/TRBV3-2 . 13 . TGTGCCAGCAGCCAAAGGTCAGGCGGGGAGCTGTTTTTT CASSQRSGGELFF
TRBJ2-3 TRBV5-1 TRBD1 14 few TGCGCCAGCAGACCTGGGACAGGGGCGGATACGCAGTATTTT CASRPGTGADTQYF
TRBJ2-3 TRBV24-1 TRBD2 16 . TGTGCCACCAGTTTACGAGCGGGGGGGCCCGGAGATACGCAGTATTTT CATSLRAGGPGDTQYF
TRBJ1-6 TRBV30 . 13 . TGTGCCTGGAACCTCCCTCTAAATTCACCCCTCCACTTT CAWNLPLNSPLHF